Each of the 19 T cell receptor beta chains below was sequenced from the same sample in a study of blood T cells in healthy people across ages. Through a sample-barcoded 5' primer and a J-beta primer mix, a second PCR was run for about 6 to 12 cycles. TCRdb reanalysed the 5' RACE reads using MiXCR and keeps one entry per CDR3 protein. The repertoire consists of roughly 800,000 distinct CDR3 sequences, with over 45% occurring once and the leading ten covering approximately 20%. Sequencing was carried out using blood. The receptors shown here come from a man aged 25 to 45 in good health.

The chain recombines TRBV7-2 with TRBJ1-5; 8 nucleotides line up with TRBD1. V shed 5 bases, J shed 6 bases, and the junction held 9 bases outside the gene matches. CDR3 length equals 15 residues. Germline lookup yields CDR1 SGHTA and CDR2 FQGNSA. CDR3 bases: TGTGCCAGCAGCACCGGACAGGGAGGTACTCAGCCCCAGCATTTT. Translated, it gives CASSTGQGGTQPQHF.

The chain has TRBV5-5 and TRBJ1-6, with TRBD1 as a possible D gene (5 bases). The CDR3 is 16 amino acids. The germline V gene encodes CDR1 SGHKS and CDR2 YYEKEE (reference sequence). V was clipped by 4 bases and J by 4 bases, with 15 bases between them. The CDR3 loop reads CASSRRRRGYNSPLHF. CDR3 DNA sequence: TGTGCCAGCAGCCGACGACGGAGGGGATATAATTCACCCCTCCACTTT. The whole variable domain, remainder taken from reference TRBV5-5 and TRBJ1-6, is DAGVTQSPTHLIKTRGQQVTLRCSPISGHKSVSWYQQVLGQGPQFIFQYYEKEERGRGNFPDRFSARQFPNYSSELNVNALLLGDSALYLCASSRRRRGYNSPLHFGNGTRLTVT.

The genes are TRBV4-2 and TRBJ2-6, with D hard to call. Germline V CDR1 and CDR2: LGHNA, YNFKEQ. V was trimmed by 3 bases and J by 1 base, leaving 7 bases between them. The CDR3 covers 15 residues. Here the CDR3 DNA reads TGTGCCAGCAGCCATAGGCCATCTGGGGCCAACGTCCTGACTTTC. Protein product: CASSHRPSGANVLTF.

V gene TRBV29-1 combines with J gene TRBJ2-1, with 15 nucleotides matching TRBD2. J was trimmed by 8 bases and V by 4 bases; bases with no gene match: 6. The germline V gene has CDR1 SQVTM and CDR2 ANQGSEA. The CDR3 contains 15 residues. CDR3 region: CSVGTSGGAWDEQFF. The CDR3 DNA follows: TGCAGCGTTGGGACTAGCGGGGGGGCGTGGGATGAGCAGTTCTTC.

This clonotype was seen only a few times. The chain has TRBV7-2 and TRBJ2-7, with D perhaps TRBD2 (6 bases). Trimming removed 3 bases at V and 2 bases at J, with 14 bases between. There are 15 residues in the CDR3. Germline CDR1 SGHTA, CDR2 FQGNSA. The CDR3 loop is CASSFAGLEPYEQYF. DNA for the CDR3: TGTGCCAGCAGCTTTGCGGGACTTGAACCCTACGAGCAGTACTTC.

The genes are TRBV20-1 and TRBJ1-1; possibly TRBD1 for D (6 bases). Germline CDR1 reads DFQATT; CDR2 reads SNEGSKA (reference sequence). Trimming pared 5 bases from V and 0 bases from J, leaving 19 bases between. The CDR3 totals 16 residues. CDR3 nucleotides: TGCAGTGCTCGATTTCCTACAGGGACCCTGAACACTGAAGCTTTCTTT. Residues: CSARFPTGTLNTEAFF.

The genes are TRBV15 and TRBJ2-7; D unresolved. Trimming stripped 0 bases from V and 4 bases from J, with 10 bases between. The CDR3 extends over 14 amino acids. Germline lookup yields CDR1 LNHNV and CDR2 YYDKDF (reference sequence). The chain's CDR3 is CATSRDVVEYEQYF. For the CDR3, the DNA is TGTGCCACCAGCAGAGATGTAGTAGAATACGAGCAGTACTTC.

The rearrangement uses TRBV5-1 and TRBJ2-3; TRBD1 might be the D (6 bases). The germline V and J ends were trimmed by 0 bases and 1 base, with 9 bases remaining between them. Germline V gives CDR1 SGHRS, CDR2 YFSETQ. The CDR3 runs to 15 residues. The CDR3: CASSLDQGRTDTQYF. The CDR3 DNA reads TGCGCCAGCAGCTTGGACCAGGGGCGCACAGATACGCAGTATTTT.

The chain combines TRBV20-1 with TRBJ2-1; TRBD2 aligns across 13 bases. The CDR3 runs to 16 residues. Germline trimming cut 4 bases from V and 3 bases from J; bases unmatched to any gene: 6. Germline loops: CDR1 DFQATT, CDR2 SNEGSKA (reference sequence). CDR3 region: CSATGTSGTVYNEQFF. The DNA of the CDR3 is TGCAGTGCTACCGGGACTAGCGGGACGGTCTACAATGAGCAGTTCTTC.

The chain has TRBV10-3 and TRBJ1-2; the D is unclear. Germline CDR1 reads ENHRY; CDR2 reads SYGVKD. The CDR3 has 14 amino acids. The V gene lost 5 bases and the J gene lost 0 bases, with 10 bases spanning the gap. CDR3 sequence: CAISIRGTNYGYTF. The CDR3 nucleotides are TGTGCCATCAGTATTCGGGGTACTAACTATGGCTACACCTTC.

CDR3 DNA sequence: TGTGCCAGCAGCTACGGTATTACAGGGAAAAACTATGGCTACACCTTC. Translated: CASSYGITGKNYGYTF. The V gene is TRBV7-2, the J gene TRBJ1-2; D might be TRBD1 (6 bases). Trimming took 4 bases from V and 2 from J, leaving 17 bases between them. CDR3 size: 16 residues. CDR1 and CDR2 from the germline V gene are SGHTA and FQGNSA.

CDR3 coding DNA: TGTGCCAGCAGCCAAGACGGCGGTGATCAGTTCTTC. Protein product: CASSQDGGDQFF. The gene calls are TRBV4-2 and TRBJ2-1, with D unresolved. Germline CDR1 is LGHNA and CDR2 is YNFKEQ. The CDR3 totals 12 residues. The V end lost 0 bases, the J end lost 13 bases, and 10 bases lay between the germline ends.

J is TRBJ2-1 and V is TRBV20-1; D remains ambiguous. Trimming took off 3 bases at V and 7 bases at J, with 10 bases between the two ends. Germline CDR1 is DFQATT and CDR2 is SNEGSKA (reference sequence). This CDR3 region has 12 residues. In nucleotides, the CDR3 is TGCAGTGCTAGGGCGTCGGGTAATGAGCAGTTCTTC. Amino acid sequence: CSARASGNEQFF.

The CDR3 sequence is CASSSSGPPYEQYF. CDR3 sequence (DNA): TGTGCCAGCAGTAGTTCGGGTCCCCCCTACGAGCAGTACTTC. The genes are TRBV7-2 and TRBJ2-7; D not resolved. The germline V gene encodes CDR1 SGHTA and CDR2 FQGNSA. CDR3 length equals 14 residues. The V end was cut by 6 bases, the J end by 2 bases, with 14 bases between.

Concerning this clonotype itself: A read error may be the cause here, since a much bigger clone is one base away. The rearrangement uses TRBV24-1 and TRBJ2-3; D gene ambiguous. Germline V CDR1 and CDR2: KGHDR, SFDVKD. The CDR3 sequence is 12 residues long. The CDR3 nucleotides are TGTGCCGCCAGTGATTTTACAGATACGCAGTATTTT. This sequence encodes CAASDFTDTQYF.

This CDR3 is CASSWGTPQETQYF. The CDR3 DNA sequence: TGTGCCAGCAGCTGGGGGACACCCCAAGAGACCCAGTACTTC. The chain links TRBV5-6 to TRBJ2-5, with D perhaps matching TRBD1 (6 bases). Germline values: CDR1 SGHDT, CDR2 YYEEEE. V lost 3 bases, J lost 1 base, and 10 bases lay in between. There are 14 residues in the CDR3.

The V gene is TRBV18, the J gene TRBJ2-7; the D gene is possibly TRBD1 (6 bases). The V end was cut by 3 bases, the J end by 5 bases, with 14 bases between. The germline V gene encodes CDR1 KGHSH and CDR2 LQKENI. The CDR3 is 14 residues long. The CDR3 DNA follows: TGTGCCAGCTCACCGGGGTGGGGGCGGAACGAGCAGTACTTC. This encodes CASSPGWGRNEQYF. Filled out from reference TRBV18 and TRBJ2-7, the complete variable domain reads NAGVMQNPRHLVRRRGQEARLRCSPMKGHSHVYWYRQLPEEGLKFMVYLQKENIIDESGMPKERFSAEFPKEGPSILRIQQVVRGDSAAYFCASSPGWGRNEQYFGPGTRLTVT.

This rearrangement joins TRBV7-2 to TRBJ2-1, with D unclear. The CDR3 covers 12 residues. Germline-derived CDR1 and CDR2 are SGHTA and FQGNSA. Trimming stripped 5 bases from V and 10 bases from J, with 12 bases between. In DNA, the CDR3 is TGTGCCAGCAGCCCCAGCGCGCGCGAGCAGTTCTTC. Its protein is CASSPSAREQFF. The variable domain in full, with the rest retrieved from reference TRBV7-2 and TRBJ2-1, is GAGVSQSPSNKVTEKGKDVELRCDPISGHTALYWYRQSLGQGLEFLIYFQGNSAPDKSGLPSDRFSAERTGGSVSTLTIQRTQQEDSAVYLCASSPSAREQFFGPGTRLTVL.

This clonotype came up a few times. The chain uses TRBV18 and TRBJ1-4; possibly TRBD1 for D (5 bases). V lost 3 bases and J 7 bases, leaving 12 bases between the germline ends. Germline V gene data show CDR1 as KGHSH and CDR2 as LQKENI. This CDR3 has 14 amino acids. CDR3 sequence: CASSPAGQGEKLFF. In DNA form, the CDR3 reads TGTGCCAGCTCACCGGCAGGGCAGGGTGAAAAACTGTTTTTT.